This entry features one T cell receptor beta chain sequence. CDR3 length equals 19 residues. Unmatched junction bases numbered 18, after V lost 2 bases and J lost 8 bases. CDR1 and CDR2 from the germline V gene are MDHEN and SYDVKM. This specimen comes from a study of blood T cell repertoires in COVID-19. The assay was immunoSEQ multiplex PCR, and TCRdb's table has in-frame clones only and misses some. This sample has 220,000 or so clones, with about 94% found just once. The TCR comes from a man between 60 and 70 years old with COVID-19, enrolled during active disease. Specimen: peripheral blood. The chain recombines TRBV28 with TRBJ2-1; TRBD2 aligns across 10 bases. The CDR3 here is CASSLKLRTSGTFWDEQFF. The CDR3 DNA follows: TGTGCCAGCAGTTTAAAATTACGCACTAGCGGGACCTTTTGGGATGAGCAGTTCTTC.